The clone carrying this T cell receptor beta chain has a single count. V was clipped by 5 bases and J by 1 base; unmatched bases: 4. CDR1 and CDR2 (germline): SEHNR, FQNEAQ (reference sequence). This CDR3 is 16 amino acids long. These data are taken from a study of blood T cell repertoires in COVID-19. In the study overall: Acute-phase and convalescent COVID-19 samples originated in the United States, Italy and Spain. From T cells, B-cell-depleted T cells, or PBMCs came the material, which was cDNA or gDNA.

Per the original methods: It was from reference gene primer amplification that nucleated cell counts were estimated. Sequencing was performed with immunoSEQ multiplex PCR; in TCRdb, only in-frame clones are kept and a portion is missing. V and J calls and clone size are given by that table; D and trimming were obtained from the DNA. The sample has about 130,000 clones, approximately 84% seen once; the top ten hold about 18%. This TCR was sampled from a woman aged 45 to 65 who had recovered from COVID-19. The rearrangement links TRBV7-9 to TRBJ2-1, with 11 nucleotides matching TRBD2. Input material: peripheral blood. This CDR3 reads CASSQRLAGSYNEQFF. The DNA of the CDR3 is TGTGCCAGCAGCCAGAGACTAGCGGGATCCTACAATGAGCAGTTCTTC.